What follows are 13 T cell receptor beta chains derived from one specimen sequenced in a study of a mutant IDH1 vaccine in newly diagnosed glioma. The assay was immunoSEQ multiplex PCR, and TCRdb's table has in-frame clones only and misses some. The repertoire holds about 69,000 clones, with 65% to 90% as singletons. Sample time point: baseline, week 1 (first vaccination visit). Treatment in this sample: pre-vaccination baseline after standard-of-care therapy. The sample in question was PBMCs, obtained from a glioma patient treated with radiotherapy, temozolomide or both. These receptors were collected from a man aged 30 to 45 with glioma.

V is TRBV7-9 and J is TRBJ2-7; D call uncertain. Per germline, CDR1 SEHNR and CDR2 FQNEAQ (reference sequence). V was clipped by 5 bases and J by 5 bases, with 16 bases between them. The length of the CDR3 is 14 residues. This CDR3 is CASSPPSQGHEQYF. In nucleotides, the CDR3 is TGTGCCAGCAGCCCCCCCTCCCAAGGACACGAGCAGTACTTC.

The CDR3 DNA is TGTGCCAGCACGACCGGGGGACTAAAGAGGGAGACCCAGTACTTC. It translates to CASTTGGLKRETQYF. The chain recombines TRBV19 with TRBJ2-5; 7 bases agree with TRBD2. CDR1 and CDR2 (germline): LNHDA, SQIVND (reference sequence). With 9 bases clipped from V and 5 bases from J, the junction kept 15 bases outside the gene matches. This CDR3 is built from 15 residues.

The rearrangement links TRBV6-1 to TRBJ2-7; D unclear. The CDR3 totals 11 residues. Looked up from germline, CDR1 is MNHNS and CDR2 is SASEGT. The V gene lost 8 bases and the J gene lost 2 bases, with 7 bases spanning the gap. CDR3: CASPTPYEQYF. The CDR3 coding sequence is TGTGCCAGCCCAACCCCCTACGAGCAGTACTTC.

V usage is TRBV6-5 and J usage is TRBJ2-5; the D is unclear. TRBJ2-7 matches the DNA end more closely, so the J call is doubtful. The CDR3 is 12 residues long. Per germline, CDR1 MNHEY and CDR2 SVGAGI. CDR3 DNA sequence: TGTGCCAGCAGTTACGCCAAGGGCGAGCAGTACTTC. Its translation is CASSYAKGEQYF.

The V call is TRBV9, the J call TRBJ2-5, with TRBD1 as a possible D gene (6 bases). Germline V lookup: CDR1 SGDLS, CDR2 YYNGEE. The CDR3 runs 16 residues. The V and J ends lost 4 bases and 2 bases respectively, with 18 bases between them. CDR3 loop: CASSPALQGGQETQYF. The CDR3 coding sequence is TGTGCCAGCAGCCCCGCATTACAGGGCGGGCAAGAGACCCAGTACTTC.

This clone was seen a few times. The genes are TRBV6-5 and TRBJ1-1; D not resolved. Trimming shortened V by 2 bases and J by 11 bases, and 12 bases separated the two germline ends. The CDR3 contains 12 residues. CDR1 MNHEY and CDR2 SVGAGI come from the germline V gene. CDR3 in amino acids: CASSYAGGMAFF. The DNA of the CDR3 is TGTGCCAGCAGTTACGCTGGAGGGATGGCTTTCTTT.

This clone was seen once. V and J are TRBV27 and TRBJ2-7; 9 positions agree with TRBD2. The V segment lost 6 bases and the J segment 1 base; nucleotides outside the gene matches: 10. The germline V gene has CDR1 MNHEY and CDR2 SMNVEV (reference sequence). The CDR3 consists of 16 residues. This CDR3 reads CASSTRSGGWSYEQYF. The CDR3, as DNA: TGTGCCAGCAGCACCCGGAGCGGGGGGTGGTCCTACGAGCAGTACTTC.

This chain joins TRBV7-9 and TRBJ1-1; D may be TRBD1 (5 bases). The CDR3 runs to 14 residues. The V gene's germline CDR1 is SEHNR and CDR2 FQNEAQ (reference sequence). The germline V and J ends were trimmed by 5 bases and 0 bases, with 10 bases remaining between them. The CDR3 DNA follows: TGTGCCAGCAGCCGCGGGACTATGAACACTGAAGCTTTCTTT. Its protein product is CASSRGTMNTEAFF.

The chain carries TRBV9 and TRBJ2-1; D assignment may be TRBD1 or TRBD2 (5 bases each). The CDR3 is made up of 17 amino acids. Germline V CDR1 and CDR2: SGDLS, YYNGEE. V was shortened by 2 bases and J by 6 bases, with 21 bases between the two germline ends. The CDR3 region is CASSVRLGIMRGNEQFF. CDR3 bases: TGTGCCAGCAGCGTCCGCCTCGGGATAATGAGGGGCAATGAGCAGTTCTTC.

This chain connects TRBV4-1 to TRBJ1-4; D gene unclear. Trimming took 6 bases from V and 7 from J, leaving 21 bases between them. CDR1 is MGHRA, CDR2 YSYEKL, per germline. The CDR3 is 16 residues long. This CDR3 reads CASRPAPNGYSEKLFF. CDR3 nucleotides: TGCGCCAGCAGACCAGCGCCCAACGGGTATTCTGAAAAACTGTTTTTT.

This clone was observed a single time. J is TRBJ1-1 and V is TRBV11-2; TRBD1 agrees at 7 bases. CDR3 length: 15 amino acids. Germline V lookup: CDR1 SGHAT, CDR2 FQNNGV. Losses at the gene ends were 1 base for V and 2 bases for J; bases not matched to a gene: 4. CDR3 residues: CASSLGDRLNTEAFF. The CDR3 DNA reads as TGTGCCAGCAGCTTAGGGGACAGACTAAACACTGAAGCTTTCTTT.

V usage is TRBV5-1 and J usage is TRBJ1-1, with TRBD1 as a possible D gene (5 bases). Between the trimmed V and J ends, which lost 4 bases and 1 base, there was a span of 8 bases. From germline, CDR1 is SGHRS and CDR2 YFSETQ. The CDR3 length is 13 residues. CDR3 amino acids: CASSRGGNTEAFF. DNA of the CDR3: TGCGCCAGCAGCCGCGGGGGGAACACTGAAGCTTTCTTT.

This rearrangement joins TRBV27 to TRBJ1-2, with a tentative D call TRBD1 (5 bases). Trimming pared 3 bases from V and 5 bases from J, leaving 13 bases between. The germline CDR1 and CDR2 sequences are MNHEY and SMNVEV (reference sequence). The CDR3 has 14 amino acids. This chain's CDR3 is CASSFTGGRYGYTF. The CDR3 bases are TGTGCCAGCAGTTTCACGGGGGGACGATATGGCTACACCTTC.